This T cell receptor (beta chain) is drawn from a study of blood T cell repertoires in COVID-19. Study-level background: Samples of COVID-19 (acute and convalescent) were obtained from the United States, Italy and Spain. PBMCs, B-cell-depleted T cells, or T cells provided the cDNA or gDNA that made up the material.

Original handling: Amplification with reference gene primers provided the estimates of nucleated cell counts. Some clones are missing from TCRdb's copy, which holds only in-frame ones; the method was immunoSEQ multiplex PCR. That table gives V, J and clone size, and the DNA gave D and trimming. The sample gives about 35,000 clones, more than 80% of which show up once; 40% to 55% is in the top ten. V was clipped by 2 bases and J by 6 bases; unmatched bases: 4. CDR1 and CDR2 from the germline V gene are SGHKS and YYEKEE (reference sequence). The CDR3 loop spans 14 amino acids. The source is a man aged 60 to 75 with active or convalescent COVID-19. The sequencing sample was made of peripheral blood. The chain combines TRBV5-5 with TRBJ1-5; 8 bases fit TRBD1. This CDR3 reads CASSLQGVGQPQHF. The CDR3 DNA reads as TGTGCCAGCAGCTTACAGGGGGTAGGTCAGCCCCAGCATTTT.